This T cell receptor beta chain originates from a study of blood T cells in healthy people across ages (dated by TCRdb to the mid-2010s). Turning to the overall study: In model experiments, template switching captured roughly one uniquely barcoded TCR beta cDNA molecule for every two T cells. Age-related changes in TCR beta repertoire diversity were measured in the study by deep sequencing normalized with unique cDNA molecular identifiers. The donors were divided into four age groups: young (average about 16 years), middle-aged (over 35), aged (approximately 62) and long-lived (about 80). To avoid experimental bias, donors of different ages were randomly spread across the sequencing lanes. For two donors (one aged 18 to 29 and one aged 80 or older), the study analyzed two additional independent replicas of 1 million unique cDNA reads from the same blood draw. The paper's findings and limits, for the study overall: Compared with the aged group, the long-lived group had more naive CD4+ T cells, fewer expanded clones and increased TCR diversity, suggesting age selection. Because the CMV infection status of the donors was unknown, age-related changes in expanded clonotypes may potentially have been confounded. The percentage of naive T cells measured by flow cytometry correlated strongly with observed TCR beta diversity. Observed TCR beta diversity per million T cells fell roughly linearly with age, and a significant reduction was already apparent by age roughly 40. Total diversity estimates from one million sequenced T cells were considered lower bounds and underestimates. Because profiling used bulk unsorted PBMCs, naive and antigen-experienced compartments could not be compared conclusively.

The roughly 42 donors, aged 6 to 90 years, were systemically healthy Caucasian individuals from Russia. About 10 milliliters of peripheral blood were drawn from each donor into EDTA-treated Vacutainer tubes. PBMCs were isolated by Ficoll-Paque density-gradient centrifugation, with at least 7 million obtained per sample. Total RNA was extracted from PBMCs with Trizol reagent, with at least 5.5 micrograms obtained per sample. The percentages of naive CD45RAhigh/CD27high T cells were determined by flow cytometry on a PBMC aliquot from every donor. The cysteine opens and the phenylalanine closes a CDR3 of 12 amino acids. Only CDR3 DNA is held: 36 bases, read in frame from base 1. V ends up 3 bases short and J 8 bases short, with an unmatched junction base count of 3. With respect to this clonotype: The clone's antigen remains unknown. Base quality data are lacking; no much larger clone is found one base away.

Library preparation was by 5' RACE. The sample was run on an Illumina HiSeq 2500. A second roughly 7 to 12 cycle PCR used a sample-barcoded 5' primer and a J-beta primer mix. A unique molecular identifier was introduced onto each TCR beta cDNA molecule by a template-switch 5' adaptor carrying 12 random nucleotides. At least 2.5 million CDR3-containing paired-end reads were obtained from each sample. The Mint cDNA synthesis kit, primed by a TRBC-specific oligonucleotide, was used to synthesize first-strand cDNA from all RNA. After uracil-DNA glycosylase treatment, a first 18-cycle PCR used universal primers M1SS and BC2_uni_R on all cDNA. Per the source publication's procedure: For normalization, 1 million high-quality reads were randomly selected from each sample, with every read carrying a distinct molecular identifier. Instead of being binned into consensus sequences, reads with shared molecular identifiers were discarded. CDR3 identification, clonotype clustering and error correction used MiTCR with a Q25 quality threshold and the strictest error-elimination algorithm. A nonparametric unseen species model using Euler transformation provided a lower-bound estimate of total TCR beta diversity. TCRdb trimmed public reads at Q25 via fastp, called clones via MiXCR and kept in-frame beta chains. Rows matching on CDR3 protein sequence are summarized as one entry with the most common DNA and genes. TCRdb, not the authors, supplied the V and J calls. The sample contains about 1,800,000 distinct CDR3 sequences, 25% to 30% of them found a single time. Clones ranked in the top ten supply approximately 7.7% of the sample.

The receptor's source is a woman between 25 and 40 years old in good health. The sample was blood. In this chain, TRBV12-3 or TRBV12-4 is recombined with TRBJ1-1, and TRBD1 matches 7 of the central bases. The nucleotides read TGTGCCAGCAGTTTCACAGGGGCAGAAGCTTTCTTT. Its product reads: CASSFTGAEAFF.